The T cell receptor (beta chain) described here comes from a study of T cell clonality in common variable immunodeficiency (dated by TCRdb to between 2014 and 2017). Broad study findings and their caveats: Compared with healthy controls, CVID subjects showed increased TCRbeta clonality (t-test p = 0.018), a feature most characteristic of about a third of subjects. Although equal DNA input was used, an average of roughly 85,000 unique sequences per sample was obtained for controls, compared with roughly 33,000 for CVID samples. Differences among patients in the CVID cohort limited the correlations between repertoire features and clinical complications. CVID TCRbeta sequences reportedly showed fewer deletions and N-nucleotide insertions and lacked highly modified clones with 13 or more V deletions. Healthy controls shared more TCRbeta clones with each other than CVID subjects shared among themselves (p < 0.0001). According to the authors, finding the cause of the higher clonality in CVID would require sequencing the repertoires of T cell subpopulations.

Many counts were recorded for this clone. Its antigen has not been determined. The observed sequence ends 3 residues before the CDR3 terminus, with the missing tail filled in from the germline J gene. The cysteine opens and the phenylalanine closes a CDR3 of 11 amino acids. The CDR3 was read in part: 24 bases, with the frame set at base 1. V is cut back by 8 bases and J by 5 bases, with 3 bases in the junction unmatched. Based on the germline V gene, the CDR1 and CDR2 sequences are ENHRY and SYGVKD. Equivalent amounts of genomic DNA from CVID and control samples were used as sequencing input. For every sample, a 60 bp segment covering the rearranged TCRbeta CDR3 region was amplified and then sequenced. TCRbeta amplification used the immunoSEQ assay, a bias-corrected multiplex PCR with high-throughput sequencing. On the study's bioinformatics: Each unique nucleotide sequence was treated as a clone and annotated with V, D and J genes, copy number and frequency. Sequences were labeled productive if in frame, and non-productive if out of frame or containing stop codons. As previously described, Shannon's entropy was used to calculate clonality. The predicted amino acid sequences of productive clones were used to derive mean CDR3 Kyte-Doolittle hydropathy. The R hclust function was used to hierarchically cluster scaled V gene usage with Manhattan distance and complete linkage. Sharing of clones by CDR3 amino acid sequence was evaluated through resampling of 12 repertoires per group over 100 rounds. The repertoires were screened for approximately 72 published EBV-specific TCRbeta sequences and 200 to 250 published CMV-specific TCRbeta sequences. A couple of CVID samples that yielded fewer than 10,000 sequences were excluded from the analysis, so roughly 40 CVID repertoires were retained. The source is immuneACCESS, and TCRdb retained only in-frame sequences with V and J called. Part of the clones is not carried over; for the studies checked, unresolved V genes explain less than half of this, and the remainder is unexplained. V and J calls and clone size are as listed in that table; D and trimming were resolved from the DNA. The table records roughly 70,000 clones for this sample, and not one of them appears only once. The leading ten clones occupy roughly 1.5% of the sample.

Most of the CVID patients and most of the healthy controls were of Caucasian heritage. Heparinized peripheral whole blood samples of roughly 5 to 8.5 ml were obtained from each donor. Genomic DNA from adults with common variable immune deficiency (CVID) and from healthy adult controls was the source for sequencing TCRbeta CDR3 repertoires. A total of some 22 healthy adult volunteers (about 12 female and 10 or so male; age range roughly 20 to 66 years, mean age about 32) were included in the control group. Diluted blood was density-centrifuged over Hypaque 1077 or Ficoll-Paque to isolate peripheral blood mononuclear cells. Genomic DNA was obtained from unsorted mononuclear cells through either Qiagen column purification or a centrifugation-based method.

The TCR comes from a person aged 18 to 70 in good health. The sequence links TRBV10-3 to TRBJ2-7, and 7 junction bases match TRBD2. Input material: peripheral blood mononuclear cells. The CDR3 protein is CAISGGNEQYF. The part of the CDR3 DNA that was read is TGTGCCATCTCGGGGGGTAACGAG.